These 16 T cell receptor beta chains were all obtained from the same sample, sequenced in a study of radiotherapy plus CTLA-4 blockade in lung cancer. Sequencing used immunoSEQ multiplex PCR; TCRdb keeps in-frame clones, though not all of them. The table has about 12,000 clones, 84% seen once. The sample in question was peripheral blood, obtained from a patient treated with radiotherapy plus ipilimumab. The receptors here all came from a human donor with non-small cell lung cancer that progressed on radiotherapy plus ipilimumab.

The CDR3 loop is CASSLEGLGISLIYGYTF. In DNA form, the CDR3 reads TGTGCCAGCAGCTTGGAAGGATTAGGGATCTCCCTGATCTATGGCTACACCTTC. The V gene is TRBV5-6, the J gene TRBJ1-2, with no clear D. CDR1 SGHDT and CDR2 YYEEEE come from the germline V gene. This CDR3 contains 18 residues. The ends were cut back, 0 bases at V and 4 bases at J, with 22 bases in the middle.

This clone has only one observation. V gene TRBV27 combines with J gene TRBJ1-2, with D unresolved. The germline V gene has CDR1 MNHEY and CDR2 SMNVEV (reference sequence). V gave up 6 bases and J gave up 12 bases, with 23 bases separating them. This CDR3 comprises 14 residues. In nucleotides, the CDR3 is TGTGCCAGCAGCGCCCACGGGAGGGTCGAAGGGAACACCTTC. It codes for CASSAHGRVEGNTF.

The chain recombines TRBV7-2 with TRBJ1-2; D is unclear. CDR3 size: 14 residues. CDR1 is SGHTA, CDR2 FQGNSA, per germline. Trimming cost V 4 bases and J 4 bases, with 13 bases left between them. The CDR3 loop is CASSSHQATYGYTF. The CDR3 region has the DNA TGTGCCAGCAGCTCCCACCAGGCGACCTATGGCTACACCTTC.

The chain employs TRBV7-3 and TRBJ2-1; 10 bases line up with TRBD1. This CDR3 region has 15 residues. J lost 4 bases, V lost 3 bases, and 3 bases had no gene match. Germline-derived CDR1 and CDR2 are SGHTA and FQGTGA. CDR3: CASSFPGQGYNEQFF. CDR3 in DNA: TGTGCCAGCAGCTTCCCGGGACAGGGGTACAATGAGCAGTTCTTC.

The genes are TRBV5-1 and TRBJ2-1; perhaps TRBD2 as D (6 bases). Germline CDR1 and CDR2: SGHRS and YFSETQ. V shed 3 bases and J shed 4 bases, with 14 bases lying between them. The CDR3 totals 15 residues. The CDR3: CASSSIPGLYNEQFF. CDR3 in DNA: TGCGCCAGCAGCTCGATCCCGGGACTTTACAATGAGCAGTTCTTC. The entire variable domain, with the rest obtained from reference TRBV5-1 and TRBJ2-1, is as follows: KAGVTQTPRYLIKTRGQQVTLSCSPISGHRSVSWYQQTPGQGLQFLFEYFSETQRNKGNFPGRFSGRQFSNSRSEMNVSTLELGDSALYLCASSSIPGLYNEQFFGPGTRLTVL.

The gene calls are TRBV19 and TRBJ1-3, with D maybe TRBD1 (5 bases). The CDR3 is made up of 15 amino acids. V was shortened by 3 bases and J by 0 bases, with 9 bases between the two germline ends. The germline V gene has CDR1 LNHDA and CDR2 SQIVND (reference sequence). The CDR3 loop reads CASSMKDTSGNTIYF. The CDR3 DNA follows: TGTGCCAGTAGTATGAAGGACACCTCTGGAAACACCATATATTTT. Based on the CDR3 plus reference TRBV19 and TRBJ1-3, the full variable domain is DGGITQSPKYLFRKEGQNVTLSCEQNLNHDAMYWYRQDPGQGLRLIYYSQIVNDFQKGDIAEGYSVSREKKESFPLTVTSAQKNPTAFYLCASSMKDTSGNTIYFGEGSWLTVV.

The chain links TRBV6-6 to TRBJ1-1; maybe TRBD1 (6 bases). The V gene lost 2 bases and the J gene lost 3 bases, with 16 bases spanning the gap. Germline CDR1 and CDR2: MNHNY and SVGAGI (reference sequence). The CDR3 has 16 residues. The CDR3 spells CASSYGNGGHHTEAFF. The CDR3 DNA is TGTGCCAGCAGTTACGGTAATGGGGGACACCACACTGAAGCTTTCTTT.

This chain's CDR3 is CASSLAGRGREKLFF. CDR3 DNA: TGTGCCAGCAGCTTAGCTGGCAGGGGGCGCGAAAAACTGTTTTTT. This chain uses TRBV7-6 with TRBJ1-4; 8 nucleotides line up with TRBD1. With V trimmed by 0 bases and J by 8 bases, 5 bases remained unmatched. Germline CDR1 and CDR2: SGHVS and FNYEAQ. The CDR3 contains 15 residues.

On this clone itself: A far larger clone is one base from this, pointing to a likely read error. At the DNA level, this CDR3 is encoded by other sequences in the same sample as well. J is TRBJ2-2 and V is TRBV9; possibly TRBD2 for D (6 bases). Germline V lookup: CDR1 SGDLS, CDR2 YYNGEE. V lost 5 bases and J lost 1, with 12 bases in between. CDR3 length equals 15 residues. CDR3 sequence reads: CASRSGTENTGELFF. CDR3 nucleotide sequence: TGTGCCAGCAGATCCGGGACTGAGAACACCGGGGAGCTGTTTTTT.

The genes are TRBV18 and TRBJ2-3, with 9 nucleotides matching TRBD1. This CDR3 region has 17 residues. Per germline, CDR1 KGHSH and CDR2 LQKENI. V lost 0 bases, J lost 3 bases, and 7 bases stayed unmatched. The CDR3 is CASSPPTGQGETDTQYF. The DNA of the CDR3 is TGTGCCAGCTCACCACCGACGGGACAGGGTGAAACAGATACGCAGTATTTT. The full variable domain, in which reference TRBV18 and TRBJ2-3 provide the parts outside the CDR3, is NAGVMQNPRHLVRRRGQEARLRCSPMKGHSHVYWYRQLPEEGLKFMVYLQKENIIDESGMPKERFSAEFPKEGPSILRIQQVVRGDSAAYFCASSPPTGQGETDTQYFGPGTRLTVL.

The sample holds a few counts of this clone. V is TRBV27 and J is TRBJ1-6; 10 bases fit TRBD1. The CDR3 runs to 14 residues. Trimming took 4 bases from V and 11 from J; bases not matched to a gene: 5. Germline V gene data show CDR1 as MNHEY and CDR2 as SMNVEV (reference sequence). The CDR3, as DNA: TGTGCCAGCAGTTCGCGACAGGGGGCCGCACCCCTCCACTTT. Its protein product is CASSSRQGAAPLHF.

In DNA, the CDR3 is TGTGCCAGCAGGTTTCTATTAGCTAACACAATTCGCACTGAAGCTTTCTTT. Its translation is CASRFLLANTIRTEAFF. The genes are TRBV21-1 and TRBJ1-1. TRBV21-1 is a listed pseudogene. This CDR3 is 17 amino acids long.

The V and J genes are TRBV10-3 and TRBJ2-3, with TRBD2 matching 9 bases. The germline V gene encodes CDR1 ENHRY and CDR2 SYGVKD. V trimming: 6 bases; J trimming: 3 bases; junction bases outside the gene matches: 7. The CDR3 runs to 15 residues. CDR3 in amino acids: CAISLSGGLTDTQYF. The DNA of the CDR3 is TGTGCCATCAGCCTTAGCGGGGGTCTAACAGATACGCAGTATTTT.

There are a few counts of this clone. This chain connects TRBV5-1 to TRBJ2-5; D unclear. The CDR3 sequence is 15 residues long. Germline lookup yields CDR1 SGHRS and CDR2 YFSETQ. Between the trimmed V and J ends, which lost 0 bases and 5 bases, there was a span of 14 bases. The CDR3 sequence is CASSLDSVGSETQYF. CDR3 nucleotide sequence: TGCGCCAGCAGCTTGGATTCCGTCGGTTCGGAGACCCAGTACTTC.

J is TRBJ2-1 and V is TRBV7-9; TRBD1 aligns across 11 bases. This CDR3 is 14 amino acids long. The V gene end was trimmed by 5 bases and the J gene end by 6 bases; junction bases not matched to a gene: 3. CDR1 and CDR2 (germline): SEHNR, FQNEAQ (reference sequence). CDR3 loop: CASSRGQGVNEQFF. The CDR3 region has the DNA TGTGCCAGCAGCAGGGGACAGGGGGTCAATGAGCAGTTCTTC. Combining the CDR3 with reference TRBV7-9 and TRBJ2-1 gives the whole variable domain DTGVSQNPRHKITKRGQNVTFRCDPISEHNRLYWYRQTLGQGPEFLTYFQNEAQLEKSRLLSDRFSAERPKGSFSTLEIQRTEQGDSAMYLCASSRGQGVNEQFFGPGTRLTVL.

The chain's CDR3 is CASSFGHGSYNEQFF. The CDR3, as DNA: TGTGCCAGCAGCTTCGGACACGGTTCCTACAATGAGCAGTTCTTC. The genes are TRBV7-2 and TRBJ2-1; possible D gene TRBD1, 5 bases. The CDR3 runs 15 residues. V lost 3 bases and J 1 base, leaving 10 bases between the germline ends. The germline gives CDR1 SGHTA, CDR2 FQGNSA.